The 20 T cell receptor beta chains reported below all come from one sample, sequenced in a study of blood T cell repertoires in COVID-19. The assay was immunoSEQ multiplex PCR, and TCRdb's table has in-frame clones only and misses some. The repertoire holds 150,000 to 200,000 clones, with just under 80% as singletons. Sequences were obtained from peripheral blood. The receptors stem from a man aged 70 or older with active or convalescent COVID-19.

V gene TRBV3-1 (or the pseudogene TRBV3-2) combines with J gene TRBJ2-3; TRBD2 matches 9 bases. V shed 3 bases and J 4 bases; nucleotides not matched to a gene: 11. The CDR3 is made up of 17 amino acids. Germline assignment: CDR1 LGHDT and CDR2 YNNKEL (reference sequence). CDR3 sequence reads: CASSQGPYSGSPDTQYF. In nucleotides, the CDR3 is TGTGCCAGCAGCCAGGGTCCTTATAGCGGGAGCCCAGATACGCAGTATTTT.

The V and J genes are TRBV6-5 and TRBJ2-5, with TRBD1 identical over 10 bases. CDR3 length: 14 amino acids. V trimming: 4 bases; J trimming: 6 bases; junction bases outside the gene matches: 5. The V gene's germline CDR1 is MNHEY and CDR2 SVGAGI. The DNA of the CDR3 is TGTGCCAGCAGTTCGACAGGGGGCGGTAAGACCCAGTACTTC. As protein: CASSSTGGGKTQYF.

The chain has TRBV2 and TRBJ2-1, with D possibly being TRBD1 (6 bases). Germline V lookup: CDR1 SNHLY, CDR2 FYNNEI. The CDR3 covers 13 residues. The V and J ends lost 5 bases and 6 bases respectively, with 11 bases between them. This CDR3 is CASSSGTFNEQFF. CDR3 nucleotides: TGTGCCAGCAGTTCCGGGACATTCAATGAGCAGTTCTTC.

V usage is TRBV5-1 and J usage is TRBJ2-7; 7 bases fit TRBD1. This CDR3 is 15 amino acids long. The V segment lost 4 bases and the J segment 7 bases; nucleotides outside the gene matches: 14. Looked up from germline, CDR1 is SGHRS and CDR2 is YFSETQ. CDR3 loop: CASSPTPGTEKEQYF. CDR3 DNA sequence: TGCGCCAGCAGCCCGACCCCCGGGACAGAGAAAGAGCAGTACTTC.

The CDR3 here is CASTAEIVETQYF. DNA for the CDR3: TGTGCCAGCACCGCGGAGATCGTGGAGACCCAGTACTTC. V gene TRBV2 combines with J gene TRBJ2-5, with D unclear. The CDR3 totals 13 residues. The V gene's germline CDR1 is SNHLY and CDR2 FYNNEI. With 7 bases removed from V and 5 bases from J, the gap between germline ends came to 14 bases.

This clone was seen a single time. This sequence joins TRBV19 and TRBJ1-3; 8 bases are a match to TRBD1. Per germline, CDR1 LNHDA and CDR2 SQIVND (reference sequence). The CDR3 extends over 17 amino acids. Trimming took 4 bases from V and 2 from J; bases not matched to a gene: 10. CDR3 coding DNA: TGTGCCAGTAGTACAGGAACAGGGGGGAGCACTGGAAACACCATATATTTT. The encoded protein is CASSTGTGGSTGNTIYF.

CDR3 DNA sequence: TGTGCCAGCAGCTTGAGAGCCGGGCAGGGGGACGAAAAACTGTTTTTT. Residues: CASSLRAGQGDEKLFF. The V and J genes are TRBV7-9 and TRBJ1-4; 7 bases line up with TRBD1. V shed 3 bases, J shed 8 bases, and the junction held 12 bases outside the gene matches. Germline lookup yields CDR1 SEHNR and CDR2 FQNEAQ (reference sequence). The CDR3 length is 16 residues.

V is TRBV19 and J is TRBJ2-7, with 9 bases matching TRBD1. V lost 6 bases, J lost 4 bases, and 7 bases stayed unmatched. The V gene's germline CDR1 is LNHDA and CDR2 SQIVND (reference sequence). There are 14 residues in the CDR3. In DNA form, the CDR3 reads TGTGCCAGTAGCAGGACAGGGGAACTTTACGAGCAGTACTTC. Encoded protein: CASSRTGELYEQYF.

This chain joins TRBV10-3 and TRBJ1-5; D ambiguous. The CDR3 runs 15 residues. V shed 0 bases and J shed 6 bases, with 12 bases lying between them. Germline V gene data show CDR1 as ENHRY and CDR2 as SYGVKD. In DNA form, the CDR3 reads TGTGCCATCAGTGAGTCGTTCGGTTTCTCTCAGCCCCAGCATTTT. Its protein product is CAISESFGFSQPQHF.

The rearrangement joins TRBV5-4 to TRBJ1-2, with D possibly TRBD1 on 5 matching bases. Germline V gene lookup returns CDR1 SGHNT and CDR2 YYREEE (reference sequence). The CDR3 length is 14 residues. The ends were cut back, 0 bases at V and 4 bases at J, with 10 bases in the middle. This CDR3 reads CASSLGGDSYGYTF. In DNA form, the CDR3 reads TGTGCCAGCAGCTTGGGGGGGGACTCCTATGGCTACACCTTC.

The rearrangement joins TRBV6-5 to TRBJ1-3; 7 nucleotides agree with TRBD1. This CDR3 is built from 15 residues. Germline CDR1 and CDR2: MNHEY and SVGAGI. V lost 5 bases, J lost 2 bases, and 6 bases stayed unmatched. The CDR3 here is CASSRTGAPGNTIYF. CDR3 bases: TGTGCCAGCAGTCGTACAGGGGCGCCTGGAAACACCATATATTTT.

This clone has just a few counts. This rearrangement joins TRBV7-8 to TRBJ2-7; a weak D match, TRBD1 (5 bases). The V gene lost 7 bases and the J gene lost 1 base, with 14 bases spanning the gap. CDR1 is SGHVS, CDR2 FQNEAQ, per germline. This CDR3 region has 14 residues. As DNA, the CDR3 is TGTGCCAGCACCCCACGCAGGGCGTCCTACGAGCAGTACTTC. As protein: CASTPRRASYEQYF.

This sequence joins TRBV28 and TRBJ1-1; D possibly corresponds to TRBD1 (5 bases). Germline V CDR1 and CDR2: MDHEN, SYDVKM. The CDR3 is made up of 14 amino acids. Trimming left V 3 bases short and J 5 bases short, with 13 bases between. CDR3 coding DNA: TGTGCCAGCAGTTTGGGGAGGGGCGGGACTGAAGCTTTCTTT. This encodes CASSLGRGGTEAFF.

In its sample, this clone was seen once. The junction departs from the called germline gene at one end, perhaps through a read error. V usage is TRBV7-9 and J usage is TRBJ2-5; 9 bases are shared with TRBD2. CDR1 is SEHNR and CDR2 is FQNEAQ in the germline V gene (reference sequence). This CDR3 has 14 residues. CDR3 coding DNA: TGTGCCAGCAACTTAGCGGGAGTCCAAGAGACCCAGTACTTC. The encoded protein is CASNLAGVQETQYF.

This clone was counted once. The J gene is TRBJ2-5, the V gene TRBV27; the match to TRBD2 covers 12 bases. The length of the CDR3 is 15 residues. In germline, CDR1 is MNHEY, CDR2 SMNVEV (reference sequence). V shed 5 bases, J shed 7 bases, and the junction held 8 bases outside the gene matches. In DNA, the CDR3 is TGTGCCAGCAGTACCCTAGCGGGAGGGCCCGGGACCCAGTACTTC. Its translation: CASSTLAGGPGTQYF.

The genes are TRBV29-1 and TRBJ2-5, with 8 bases that match TRBD2. V dropped 4 bases and J dropped 5; count of bases not matched to a gene: 6. In germline, CDR1 is SQVTM, CDR2 ANQGSEA. CDR3 length: 13 amino acids. CDR3 loop: CSVGAGGAETQYF. In DNA form, the CDR3 reads TGCAGCGTTGGGGCGGGGGGCGCGGAGACCCAGTACTTC.

In DNA, the CDR3 is TGTGCCACCCTTTGGCAGGCCACTAATCAGCCCCAGCATTTT. As protein: CATLWQATNQPQHF. The chain has TRBV24-1 and TRBJ1-5; D is uncertain. V lost 9 bases and J lost 4, with 15 bases in between. The CDR3 spans 14 residues. Germline V lookup: CDR1 KGHDR, CDR2 SFDVKD.

The CDR3 is CASSLDRGPSYEQYF. As DNA, the CDR3 is TGTGCCAGCAGCCTCGACAGGGGGCCATCCTACGAGCAGTACTTC. The V call is TRBV7-6, the J call TRBJ2-7; 10 bases align to TRBD1. CDR3 length: 15 amino acids. V shed 5 bases, J shed 1 base, and the junction held 5 bases outside the gene matches. Germline loops: CDR1 SGHVS, CDR2 FNYEAQ.

The chain carries TRBV9 and TRBJ2-3, with D maybe TRBD1 (6 bases). Germline CDR1 SGDLS, CDR2 YYNGEE. Trimming left V 4 bases short and J 9 bases short, with 12 bases between. The CDR3 is 12 residues long. The CDR3 is CASSSGTPTQYF. The CDR3 region has the DNA TGTGCCAGCAGCTCCGGGACACCGACGCAGTATTTT.

The CDR3 coding sequence is TGCGCCAGCAGCTTGGGGACTACCGCTTGGGAGACCCAGTACTTC. Protein product: CASSLGTTAWETQYF. V and J are TRBV5-1 and TRBJ2-5; D might be TRBD2 (6 bases). The germline V gene has CDR1 SGHRS and CDR2 YFSETQ. Trimming cost V 0 bases and J 5 bases, with 14 bases left between them. The CDR3 spans 15 residues.